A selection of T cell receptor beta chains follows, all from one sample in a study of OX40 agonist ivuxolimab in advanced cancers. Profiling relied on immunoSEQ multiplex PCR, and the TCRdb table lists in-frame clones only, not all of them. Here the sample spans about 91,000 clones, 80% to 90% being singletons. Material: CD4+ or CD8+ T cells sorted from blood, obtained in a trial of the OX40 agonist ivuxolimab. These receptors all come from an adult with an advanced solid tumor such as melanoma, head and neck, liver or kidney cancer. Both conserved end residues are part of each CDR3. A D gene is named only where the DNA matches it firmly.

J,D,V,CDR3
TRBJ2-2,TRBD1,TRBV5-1,CASSTPGGTGTNTGELFF
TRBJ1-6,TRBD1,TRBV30,CAWDRDRGDHRIPLHF
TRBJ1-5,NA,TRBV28,CASSPDLRPKISQPQHF
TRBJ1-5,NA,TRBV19,CASSMEVWSGQPQHF
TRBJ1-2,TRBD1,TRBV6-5,CASSYQSDRGNYGYTF
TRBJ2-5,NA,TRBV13,CASSLGRETQYF
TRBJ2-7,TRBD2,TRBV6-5,CASSYVTSGSYEQYF
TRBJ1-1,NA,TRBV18,CASSPSQWGTEAFF
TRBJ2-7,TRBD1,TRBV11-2,CASSSGQGASDEQYF
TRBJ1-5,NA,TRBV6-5,CASMKTGLSNQPQHF
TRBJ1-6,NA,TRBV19,CASRQLSSYNSPLHF
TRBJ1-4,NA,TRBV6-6,CASSYGAMGLFF
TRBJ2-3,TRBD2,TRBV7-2,CASSSGLVGDTQYF
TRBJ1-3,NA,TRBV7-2,CASRQDGGLRNTIYF
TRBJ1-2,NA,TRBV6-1,CASSEPRGYGYTF
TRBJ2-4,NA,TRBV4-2,CASSQEGSGSSKNIQYF
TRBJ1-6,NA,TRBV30,CAWSVQRWPLHF
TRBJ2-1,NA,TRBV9,CARRAGQFF
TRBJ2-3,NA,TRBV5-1,CASSGTHTDTQYF
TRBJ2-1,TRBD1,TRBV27,CASSLWGGQGPRTHNEQFF
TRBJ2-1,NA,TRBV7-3,CASSTGNEQFF
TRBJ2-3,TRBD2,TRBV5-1,CASSLSLAGGPDTQYF
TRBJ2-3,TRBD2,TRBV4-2,CASSQVIAGGDTQYF
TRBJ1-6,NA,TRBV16,CASSQSDTGPLHF
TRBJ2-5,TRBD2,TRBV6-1,CASSEARTRRETQYF
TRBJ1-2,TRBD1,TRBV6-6,CASGQVGYTF
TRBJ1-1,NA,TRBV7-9,CASSFGVSTEAFF
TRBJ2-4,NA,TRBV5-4,CASRPGHSKNIQYF
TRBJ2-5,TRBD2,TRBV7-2,CASSRYSGGDETQYF
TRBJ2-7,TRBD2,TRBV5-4,CASSLRGGFYEQYF
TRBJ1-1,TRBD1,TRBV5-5,CASSLTGVNTEAFF
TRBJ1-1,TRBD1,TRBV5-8,CASSLAGDRGLGAFF
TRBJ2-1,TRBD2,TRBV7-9,CASAPGGGSNEQFF
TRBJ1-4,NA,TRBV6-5,CASSPEDPEKLFF
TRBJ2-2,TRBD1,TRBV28,CASSLGGDRDDGELFF
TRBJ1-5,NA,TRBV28,CASSLPTGSEQPQHF
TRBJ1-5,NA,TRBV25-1,CASSWGNQPQHF
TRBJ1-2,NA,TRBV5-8,CASSLTGTYGVGAGYTF
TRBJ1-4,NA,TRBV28,CASRRTGTLEKLFF
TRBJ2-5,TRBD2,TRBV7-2,CASSTSRTSDAGAQYF
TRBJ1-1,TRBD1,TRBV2,CASRRGQGVPEAFF
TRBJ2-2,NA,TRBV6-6,CASGGAYTGELFF
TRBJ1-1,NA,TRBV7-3,CASSLIGTSEAFF
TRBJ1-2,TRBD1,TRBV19,CASAGQGYYGYTF
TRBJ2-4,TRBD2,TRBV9,CASSEGTSGGSKNIQYF
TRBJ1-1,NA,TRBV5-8,CASSRPGRGTEAFF
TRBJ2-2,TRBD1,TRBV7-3,CASSSTGVNTGELFF
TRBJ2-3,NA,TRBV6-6,CASSYGGSTDTQYF
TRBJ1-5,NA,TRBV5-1,CASSLVHPKGNQPQHF